The sequence of this TCR beta chain was determined in a study of T cells in Graves' hyperthyroidism and ophthalmopathy. Study observations and caveats: Model predictions of ophthalmopathy came a median 6.5 months before onset.

CDR1 and CDR2 (germline): SNHLY, FYNNEI. The CDR3 length is 13 residues. Deletions cut 1 base from V and 0 bases from J, with 4 bases between. Amplification yielded TCR beta CDR3 regions, with RNA transcripts as the source. The study used the HTBI primer set for a first-round RT-PCR of the TCR CDR3. From the multiplex PCR reads, TCRdb called clonotypes with MiXCR, one entry per CDR3 protein. The profile covers hundreds of thousands of distinct CDR3 sequences, with approximately 14% appearing a single time and around 14% taken by the ten largest. Patients counted as stable if ophthalmopathy did not develop within 18 months. Uncontrolled infections, other autoimmune diseases, pregnancy or lactation led to exclusion of patients. The sample holds many counts of this clonotype. The antigen remains undetermined.

Sequences were obtained from blood. This clonotype originated in a woman younger than 30 with Graves' hyperthyroidism. The chain has TRBV2 and TRBJ2-7; no definite D call. CDR3 nucleotide sequence: TGTGCCAGCAGTGAAGACAGCTCCTACGAGCAGTACTTC. Protein: CASSEDSSYEQYF.